The T cell receptor (beta chain) under discussion was sequenced for a study of cytomegalovirus exposure and HLA in healthy donors. Study-level findings and limits: It was fewer than 200 TCR beta chains that were listed as cytomegalovirus-associated. A further, later analysis showed that HLA-associated TCR beta chains (compared with equally common others) were more clonally expanded. Sequencing depth across donors, presence/absence analyses assumed, was roughly uniform.

Germline V gene sequence: CDR1 SGHRS, CDR2 YFSETQ. The CDR3 totals 15 residues. The germline V and J ends were trimmed by 3 bases and 4 bases, with 16 bases remaining between them. Amplification used 60 Vbeta primers and 13 Jbeta primers. Assay: immunoSEQ multiplex PCR; the TCRdb copy retains only in-frame clones and omits some. This table has around 69,000 clones, roughly 67% appearing once. Comments on this clone: Antigen unknown.

The source material was PBMCs. The receptor comes from a man in his forties in good health and CMV-seropositive. The chain recombines TRBV5-1 with TRBJ1-1; D is uncertain. The CDR3 DNA follows: TGCGCCAGCAGCTCTAACCGGAGGGTGGTCACTGAAGCTTTCTTT. This gives the protein CASSSNRRVVTEAFF. Full variable domain (missing parts from reference TRBV5-1 and TRBJ1-1): KAGVTQTPRYLIKTRGQQVTLSCSPISGHRSVSWYQQTPGQGLQFLFEYFSETQRNKGNFPGRFSGRQFSNSRSEMNVSTLELGDSALYLCASSSNRRVVTEAFFGQGTRLTVV.